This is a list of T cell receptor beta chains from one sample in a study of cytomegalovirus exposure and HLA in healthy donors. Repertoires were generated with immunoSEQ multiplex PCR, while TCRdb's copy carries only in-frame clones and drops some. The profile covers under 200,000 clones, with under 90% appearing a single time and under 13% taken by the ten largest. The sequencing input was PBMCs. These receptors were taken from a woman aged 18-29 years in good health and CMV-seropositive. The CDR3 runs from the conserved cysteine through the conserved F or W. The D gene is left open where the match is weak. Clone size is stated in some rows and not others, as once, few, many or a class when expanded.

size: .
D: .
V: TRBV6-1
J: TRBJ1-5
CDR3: CASSQGYNQPQHF
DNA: TGTGCCAGCAGCCAGGGATACAATCAGCCCCAGCATTTT

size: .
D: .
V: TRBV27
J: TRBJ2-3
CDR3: CASSLGGNTDTQYF
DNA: TGTGCCAGCAGTTTGGGCGGGAACACAGATACGCAGTATTTT

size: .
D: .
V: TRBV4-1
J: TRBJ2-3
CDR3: CASSQDHNSDTQYF
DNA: TGCGCCAGCAGCCAAGATCACAATTCAGATACGCAGTATTTT

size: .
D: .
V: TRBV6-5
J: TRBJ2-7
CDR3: CASSQRLEYEQYF
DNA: TGTGCCAGCAGCCAACGACTGGAATACGAGCAGTACTTC

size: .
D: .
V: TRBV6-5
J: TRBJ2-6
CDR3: CASRSGTGGANVLTF
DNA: TGTGCCAGCAGGTCAGGAACCGGTGGGGCCAACGTCCTGACTTTC

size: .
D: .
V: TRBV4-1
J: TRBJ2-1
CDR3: CASSQEQGPYNEQFF
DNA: TGCGCCAGCAGCCAAGAACAGGGACCCTACAATGAGCAGTTCTTC

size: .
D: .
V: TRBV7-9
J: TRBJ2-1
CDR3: CASATHNEQFF
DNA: TGTGCCAGCGCTACCCACAATGAGCAGTTCTTC

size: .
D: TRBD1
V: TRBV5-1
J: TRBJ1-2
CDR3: CASSGTGEYGYTF
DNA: TGCGCCAGCAGCGGGACAGGGGAGTATGGCTACACCTTC

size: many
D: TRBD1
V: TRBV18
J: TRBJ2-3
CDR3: CASSPGQRSTDTQYF
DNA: TGTGCCAGCTCACCGGGACAGAGGAGCACAGATACGCAGTATTTT

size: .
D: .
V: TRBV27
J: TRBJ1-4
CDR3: CASSSRDGATNEKLFF
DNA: TGTGCCAGCAGCTCCAGAGACGGAGCAACTAATGAAAAACTGTTTTTT

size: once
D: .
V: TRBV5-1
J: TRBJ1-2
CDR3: CASTGSTETNYGYTF
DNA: TGCGCCAGCACCGGTTCGACGGAGACTAACTATGGCTACACCTTC

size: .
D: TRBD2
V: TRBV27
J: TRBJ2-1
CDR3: CASSFGGTPRRAYNEQFF
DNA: TGTGCCAGCAGTTTCGGGGGGACTCCACGACGAGCCTACAATGAGCAGTTCTTC

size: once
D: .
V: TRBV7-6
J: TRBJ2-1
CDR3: CASSWTGQFF
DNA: TGTGCCAGCAGCTGGACTGGGCAGTTCTTC